Listed below are T cell receptor beta chains from one sample, sequenced in a study of blood T cells in healthy people across ages. TCRdb ran MiXCR on the 5' RACE reads and lists one entry per CDR3 protein. The data show roughly 1,700,000 distinct CDR3 sequences, with approximately 28% seen just once and over 7% held by the top ten. Material for sequencing was blood. The receptors originated from a woman in her twenties or thirties in good health. Each CDR3 is given with its conserved first and last residue. Each record gives: V gene, J gene, D gene, clone size, CDR3 protein, CDR3 DNA. The D gene is left open where the match is weak. Some rows mark clone size as missing; the rest say once, few, many or name a class of expanded clone.

>TRBV7-3|TRBJ2-7|.|.
CASSLTGGGVFVKQYF
TGTGCCAGCAGCTTAACAGGGGGCGGGGTCTTTGTGAAGCAGTACTTC
>TRBV3-1|TRBJ1-6|TRBD1|.
CASSQAYGTGASPLHF
TGTGCCAGCAGCCAAGCGTACGGGACAGGGGCCTCACCCCTCCACTTT
>TRBV10-2|TRBJ1-2|TRBD1|.
CASSWTGTGDDGYTF
TGCGCCAGCAGTTGGACCGGGACAGGGGATGATGGCTACACCTTC
>TRBV19|TRBJ1-1|.|few
CASSINRQDTEAFF
TGTGCCAGTAGTATAAATAGACAGGACACTGAAGCTTTCTTT
>TRBV12-5|TRBJ2-2|.|.
CASGLVPLNTGELFF
TGTGCTAGTGGTTTGGTACCCCTAAACACCGGGGAGCTGTTTTTT
>TRBV6-6|TRBJ2-7|TRBD1|.
CASRRGQPPYEQYF
TGTGCCAGCAGAAGGGGGCAGCCTCCCTACGAGCAGTACTTC
>TRBV7-8|TRBJ2-3|TRBD2|.
CASSETTGGDTQYF
TGTGCCAGCAGCGAGACAACGGGAGGAGATACGCAGTATTTT
>TRBV5-1|TRBJ2-6|TRBD1|many
CASSLQGVGANVLTF
TGCGCCAGCAGCTTACAGGGGGTCGGGGCCAACGTCCTGACTTTC
>TRBV6-5|TRBJ1-1|.|many
CASARRGGDTEAFF
TGTGCCAGCGCCCGCAGGGGAGGGGACACTGAAGCTTTCTTT
>TRBV10-3|TRBJ1-6|TRBD1|.
CAISPRPGTGNSPLHF
TGTGCCATCAGTCCCCGTCCCGGGACAGGGAATTCACCCCTCCACTTT
>TRBV19|TRBJ2-1|TRBD2|.
CASSIGGRIDNEQFF
TGTGCCAGTAGTATCGGCGGGAGGATCGACAATGAGCAGTTCTTC
>TRBV4-3|TRBJ1-2|TRBD1|.
CASSQGGQGDDYTF
TGCGCCAGCAGCCAAGGGGGACAGGGGGATGACTACACCTTC
>TRBV12-3/TRBV12-4|TRBJ2-3|.|.
CASNSGDTDTQYF
TGTGCCAGCAACTCGGGGGACACAGATACGCAGTATTTT
>TRBV5-5|TRBJ1-5|.|.
CACSLLSNQPQHF
TGTGCCTGCAGCTTATTGAGCAATCAGCCCCAGCATTTT
>TRBV7-6|TRBJ2-3|.|many
CASSVDPREDTQYF
TGTGCCAGCAGCGTCGATCCTAGGGAAGATACGCAGTATTTT
>TRBV9|TRBJ1-2|.|few
CASSVGAQDYGYTF
TGTGCCAGCAGCGTAGGGGCACAAGACTATGGCTACACCTTC
>TRBV7-9|TRBJ1-1|.|once
CASSDGTSPEAFF
TGTGCCAGCAGCGATGGGACATCGCCTGAAGCTTTCTTT
>TRBV5-6|TRBJ2-4|TRBD2|few
CAGSSTSGGAKNIQYF
TGTGCCGGCAGCTCCACTAGCGGGGGGGCCAAAAACATTCAGTACTTC
>TRBV12-3/TRBV12-4|TRBJ2-4|.|few
CASTPRRGNIQYF
TGTGCCAGCACACCCCGGCGTGGAAACATTCAGTACTTC
>TRBV10-3|TRBJ2-6|TRBD2|many
CAISPSGGSLSGANVLTF
TGTGCCATCAGTCCTAGCGGGGGGTCCCTCTCTGGGGCCAACGTCCTGACTTTC
>TRBV19|TRBJ1-4|.|few
CASSIGTSPEKLFF
TGTGCCAGTAGTATCGGGACTTCTCCTGAAAAACTGTTTTTT
>TRBV3-1|TRBJ2-1|TRBD2|.
CASSYGGAGEQFF
TGTGCCAGCAGTTACGGGGGGGCGGGTGAGCAGTTCTTC
>TRBV2|TRBJ2-2|.|.
CASRGGLRGTGELFF
TGTGCCAGCAGAGGTGGACTCAGGGGCACCGGGGAGCTGTTTTTT
>TRBV28|TRBJ2-7|TRBD1|few
CASSSGGQVLEEQYF
TGTGCCAGCAGTTCAGGGGGACAGGTACTCGAAGAGCAGTACTTC
>TRBV27|TRBJ2-3|TRBD2|.
CASSPGVAGGDTQYF
TGTGCCAGCAGCCCCGGGGTAGCGGGGGGGGATACGCAGTATTTT
>TRBV7-9|TRBJ1-6|.|.
CASSSRSDQDSPLHF
TGTGCCAGCAGCTCAAGGTCGGACCAAGATTCACCCCTCCACTTT
>TRBV30|TRBJ2-6|TRBD1|.
CAWSPQGAGANVLTF
TGTGCCTGGAGTCCCCAGGGGGCGGGGGCCAACGTCCTGACTTTC
>TRBV20-1|TRBJ2-3|.|.
CSARVASIDTQYF
TGCAGTGCTAGAGTGGCTAGTATCGATACGCAGTATTTT
>TRBV9|TRBJ2-7|.|many
CASSVGAEGSYEQYF
TGTGCCAGCAGCGTAGGGGCCGAGGGGTCCTACGAGCAGTACTTC
>TRBV20-1|TRBJ2-7|TRBD2|few
CSANSGLARAPSEQYF
TGCAGTGCTAACTCCGGACTAGCGAGAGCCCCTAGCGAGCAGTACTTC
>TRBV12-3/TRBV12-4|TRBJ2-5|TRBD2|.
CASRLRTSGGAEQYF
TGTGCCAGCAGGTTGCGGACTAGCGGGGGGGCTGAGCAGTACTTC
>TRBV7-8|TRBJ2-3|TRBD2|.
CASSPREGTATQYF
TGTGCCAGCAGCCCCCGGGAGGGGACGGCTACGCAGTATTTT
>TRBV3-1|TRBJ2-4|.|.
CASSQVATGRNKNIQYF
TGTGCCAGCAGCCAAGTTGCCACAGGGAGAAACAAAAACATTCAGTACTTC
>TRBV12-3/TRBV12-4|TRBJ2-3|.|.
CASSLAPGVSTDAEYF
TGTGCCAGCAGTCTTGCACCAGGGGTATCCACAGATGCGGAGTATTTT
>TRBV29-1|TRBJ2-1|.|few
CSVAIQEISYNEQFF
TGCAGCGTTGCAATCCAGGAAATCTCCTACAATGAGCAGTTCTTC
>TRBV12-3/TRBV12-4|TRBJ1-2|.|many
CASSLAVGGSGYTF
TGTGCCAGCAGTTTAGCGGTTGGGGGATCCGGCTACACCTTC
>TRBV18|TRBJ2-1|TRBD1|.
CASSLLGQGLINEQFF
TGTGCCAGCTCCCTCCTAGGACAGGGGTTGATCAATGAGCAGTTCTTC
>TRBV9|TRBJ1-2|.|.
CASSVVADANYGYTF
TGTGCCAGCAGCGTAGTTGCAGATGCTAACTATGGCTACACCTTC
>TRBV7-3|TRBJ2-2|TRBD2|.
CASSYRTSGGHGELFF
TGTGCCAGCAGCTACCGGACTAGCGGGGGACACGGGGAGCTGTTTTTT
>TRBV5-1|TRBJ2-1|.|.
CASTMSQSEQFF
TGCGCCAGCACTATGAGTCAGTCGGAGCAGTTCTTC
>TRBV12-3/TRBV12-4|TRBJ1-5|.|few
CASSSGQSNSQPQHF
TGTGCCAGCAGCTCCGGACAGTCGAACAGTCAGCCCCAGCATTTT